The rows below give T cell receptor beta chains drawn from one sample of a study of OX40 agonist ivuxolimab in advanced cancers. Sequenced by immunoSEQ multiplex PCR; TCRdb stores in-frame clones only, minus some. There are approximately 70,000 clones in the sample; nearly 90% occur only once, and over 0.25% lies in the top ten. Specimen: CD4+ or CD8+ T cells sorted from blood, collected in a trial of the OX40 agonist ivuxolimab. The receptors shown here come from an adult with an advanced solid tumor such as melanoma, head and neck, liver or kidney cancer. The CDR3 runs from the conserved cysteine through the conserved F or W. Fields, in order: clone size, V gene, J gene, CDR3 protein. The size entry is marked missing in some rows and otherwise reads once, few, many or a size class.

clone_size: .; v_call: TRBV6-5; j_call: TRBJ1-1; cdr3_aa: CASSSAGTEAFF
clone_size: .; v_call: TRBV28; j_call: TRBJ2-7; cdr3_aa: CASSSRAVSYEQYF
clone_size: .; v_call: TRBV12-2; j_call: .; cdr3_aa: CASPRQAYEQYF
clone_size: .; v_call: TRBV18; j_call: TRBJ1-4; cdr3_aa: CASSPPGTGLGEKLFF
clone_size: .; v_call: TRBV13; j_call: TRBJ2-5; cdr3_aa: CASSSLGRTGGFETQYF
clone_size: .; v_call: TRBV7-2; j_call: TRBJ2-4; cdr3_aa: CASSPPGREDIQYF
clone_size: few; v_call: TRBV6-4; j_call: TRBJ2-2; cdr3_aa: CASRLDRGSTGELFF
clone_size: .; v_call: TRBV2; j_call: TRBJ1-2; cdr3_aa: CASSEDPMGYTF
clone_size: once; v_call: TRBV11-3; j_call: TRBJ2-3; cdr3_aa: CASSLGTNTQYF
clone_size: .; v_call: TRBV2; j_call: TRBJ2-7; cdr3_aa: CASGQGYEQYF
clone_size: .; v_call: TRBV6-1; j_call: TRBJ2-3; cdr3_aa: CASKITPPVDTQYF
clone_size: few; v_call: TRBV11-3; j_call: TRBJ1-1; cdr3_aa: CASSLVGQKPEAFF